This TCR beta chain was documented in a study of cytomegalovirus exposure and HLA in healthy donors. The CDR3 is 14 residues long. V lost 5 bases to trimming and J lost 8 bases, with 16 bases between them. CDR1 and CDR2 (germline): GTSNPN, SVGIG (reference sequence). Overall study findings and caveats: Presence/absence analyses rested on an assumption that sequencing depth was roughly uniform across donors.

To note about this clone: As yet, its antigen is unknown.

The primer mix had 60 Vbeta and 13 Jbeta primers. Methods used by the authors: Some 9.9 million shared chains were among 80 million or so unique TCR beta chains counted in a later analysis. Sequenced by immunoSEQ multiplex PCR; TCRdb stores in-frame clones only, minus some. V, J and clone size are those of that table, while D and trimming were read from the DNA. The profile shows about 82,000 clones, around 77% of them singletons. The study sampled nominally healthy donors, though unrecorded immune exposures were likely. Input material: PBMCs. The TCR comes from a man aged 50 to 59 in good health and CMV-seronegative. The chain employs TRBV30 and TRBJ1-6; possibly TRBD1 for D (5 bases). In nucleotides, the CDR3 is TGTGCCTGGTCCCCCAAGGGGAGGGATTCACCCCTCCACTTT. Its translation: CAWSPKGRDSPLHF.